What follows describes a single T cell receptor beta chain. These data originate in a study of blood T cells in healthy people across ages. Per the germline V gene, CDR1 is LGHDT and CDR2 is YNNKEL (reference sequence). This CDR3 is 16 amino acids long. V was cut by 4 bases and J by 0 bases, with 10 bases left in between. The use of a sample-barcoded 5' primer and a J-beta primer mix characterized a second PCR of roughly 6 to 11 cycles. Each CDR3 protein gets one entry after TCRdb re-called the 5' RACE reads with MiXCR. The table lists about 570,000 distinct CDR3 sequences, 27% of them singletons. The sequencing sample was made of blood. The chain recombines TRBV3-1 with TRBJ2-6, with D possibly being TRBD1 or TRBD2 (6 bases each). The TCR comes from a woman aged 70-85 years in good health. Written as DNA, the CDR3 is TGTGCCAGCAGCCGAGGGGGACTCTCTGGGGCCAACGTCCTGACTTTC. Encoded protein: CASSRGGLSGANVLTF.